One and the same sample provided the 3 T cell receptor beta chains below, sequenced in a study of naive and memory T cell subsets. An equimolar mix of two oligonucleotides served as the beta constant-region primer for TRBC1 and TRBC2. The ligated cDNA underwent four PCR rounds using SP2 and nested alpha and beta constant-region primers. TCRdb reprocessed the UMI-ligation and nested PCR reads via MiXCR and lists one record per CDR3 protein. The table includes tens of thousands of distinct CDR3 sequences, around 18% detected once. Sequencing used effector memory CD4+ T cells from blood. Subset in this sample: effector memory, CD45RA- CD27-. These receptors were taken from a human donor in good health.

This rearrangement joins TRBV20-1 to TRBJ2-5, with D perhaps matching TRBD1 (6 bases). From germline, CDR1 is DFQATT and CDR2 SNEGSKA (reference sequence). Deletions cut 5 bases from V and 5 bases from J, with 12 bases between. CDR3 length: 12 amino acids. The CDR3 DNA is TGCAGTGCTCCAGGGGCGCGGGAGACCCAGTACTTC. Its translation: CSAPGARETQYF.

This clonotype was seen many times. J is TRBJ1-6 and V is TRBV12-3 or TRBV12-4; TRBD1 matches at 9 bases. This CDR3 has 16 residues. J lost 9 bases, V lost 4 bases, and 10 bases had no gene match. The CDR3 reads CASSSRSGQGPSPLHF. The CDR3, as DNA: TGTGCCAGCAGTTCGAGGTCGGGACAGGGCCCTTCACCCCTCCACTTT.

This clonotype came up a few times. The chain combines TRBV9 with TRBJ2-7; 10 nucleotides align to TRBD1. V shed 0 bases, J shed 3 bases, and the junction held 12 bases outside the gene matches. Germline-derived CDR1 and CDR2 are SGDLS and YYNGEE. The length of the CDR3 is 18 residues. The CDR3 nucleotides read TGTGCCAGCAGCGTAGGAGGATTCGGTGGGACAGGGGTCTACGAGCAGTACTTC. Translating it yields CASSVGGFGGTGVYEQYF.